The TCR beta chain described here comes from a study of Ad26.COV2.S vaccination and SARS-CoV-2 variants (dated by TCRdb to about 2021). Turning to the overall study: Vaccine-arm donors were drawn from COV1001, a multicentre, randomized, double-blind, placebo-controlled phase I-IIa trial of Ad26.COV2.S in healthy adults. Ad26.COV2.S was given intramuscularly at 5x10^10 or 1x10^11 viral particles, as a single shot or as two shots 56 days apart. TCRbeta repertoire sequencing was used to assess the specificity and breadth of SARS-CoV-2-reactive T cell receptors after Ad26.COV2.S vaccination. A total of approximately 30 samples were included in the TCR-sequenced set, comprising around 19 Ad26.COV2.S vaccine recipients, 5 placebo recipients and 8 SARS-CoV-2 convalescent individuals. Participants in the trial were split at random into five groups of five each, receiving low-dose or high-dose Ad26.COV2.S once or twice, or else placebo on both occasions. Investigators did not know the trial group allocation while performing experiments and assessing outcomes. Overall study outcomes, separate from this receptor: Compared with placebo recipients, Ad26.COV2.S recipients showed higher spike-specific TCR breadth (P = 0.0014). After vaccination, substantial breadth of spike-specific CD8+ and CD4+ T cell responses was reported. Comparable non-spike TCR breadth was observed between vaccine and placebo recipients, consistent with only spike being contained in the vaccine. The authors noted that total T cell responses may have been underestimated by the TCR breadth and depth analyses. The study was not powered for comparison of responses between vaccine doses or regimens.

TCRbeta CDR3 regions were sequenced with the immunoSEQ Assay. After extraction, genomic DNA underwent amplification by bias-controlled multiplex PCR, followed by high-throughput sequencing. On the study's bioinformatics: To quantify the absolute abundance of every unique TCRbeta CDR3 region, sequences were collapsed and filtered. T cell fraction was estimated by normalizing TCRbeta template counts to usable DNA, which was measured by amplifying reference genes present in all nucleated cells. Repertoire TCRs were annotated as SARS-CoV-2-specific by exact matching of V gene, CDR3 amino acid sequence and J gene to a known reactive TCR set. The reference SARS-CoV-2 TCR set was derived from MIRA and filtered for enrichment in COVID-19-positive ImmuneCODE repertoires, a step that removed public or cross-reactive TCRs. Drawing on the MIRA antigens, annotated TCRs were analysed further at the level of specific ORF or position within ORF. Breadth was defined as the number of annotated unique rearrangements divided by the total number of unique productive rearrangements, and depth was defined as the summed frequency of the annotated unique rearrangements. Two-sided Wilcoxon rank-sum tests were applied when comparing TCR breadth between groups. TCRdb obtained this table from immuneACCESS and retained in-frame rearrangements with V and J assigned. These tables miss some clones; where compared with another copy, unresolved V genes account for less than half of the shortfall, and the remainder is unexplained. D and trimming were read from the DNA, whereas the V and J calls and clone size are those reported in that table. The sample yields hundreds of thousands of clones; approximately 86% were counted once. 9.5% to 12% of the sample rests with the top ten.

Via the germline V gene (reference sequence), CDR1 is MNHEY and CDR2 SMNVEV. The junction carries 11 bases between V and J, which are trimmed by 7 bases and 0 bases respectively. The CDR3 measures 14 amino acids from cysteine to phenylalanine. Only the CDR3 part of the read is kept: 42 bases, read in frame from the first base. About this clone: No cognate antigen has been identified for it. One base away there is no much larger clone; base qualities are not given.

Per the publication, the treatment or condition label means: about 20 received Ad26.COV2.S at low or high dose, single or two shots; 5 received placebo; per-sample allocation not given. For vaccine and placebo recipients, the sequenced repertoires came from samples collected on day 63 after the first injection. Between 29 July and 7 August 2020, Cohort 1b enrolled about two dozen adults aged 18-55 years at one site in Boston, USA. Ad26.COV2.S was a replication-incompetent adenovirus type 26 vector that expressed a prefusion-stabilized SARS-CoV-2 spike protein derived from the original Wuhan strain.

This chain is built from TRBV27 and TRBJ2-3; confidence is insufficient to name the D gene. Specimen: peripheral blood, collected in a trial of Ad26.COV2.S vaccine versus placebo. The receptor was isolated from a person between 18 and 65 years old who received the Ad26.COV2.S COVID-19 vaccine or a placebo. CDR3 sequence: CASNPIDSTDTQYF. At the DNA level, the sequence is TGTGCCAGCAATCCCATCGACAGCACAGATACGCAGTATTTT.